This T cell receptor beta chain comes out of a study of T cell responses to AZD1222 COVID-19 vaccine. Assay used: immunoSEQ multiplex PCR; TCRdb lists only in-frame clones, some missing. The table lists 70,000 to 90,000 clones, approximately 83% of them singletons. This clonotype originated in an adult who received the AZD1222 COVID-19 vaccine. The sample in question was peripheral blood, obtained 28 days after the second AZD1222 dose.

The DNA for the CDR3 is TGTGCCAGCAGCTTAGGGGCGGCCTCCTACAATGAGCAGTTCTTC. Protein sequence: CASSLGAASYNEQFF. J is TRBJ2-1 and V is TRBV11-2; no definite D call. V was cut by 1 base and J by 0 bases, with 7 bases left in between. Germline V gene lookup returns CDR1 SGHAT and CDR2 FQNNGV. The CDR3 sequence is 15 residues long.